This TCR beta chain was identified in a study of T-cell memory formation after mild COVID-19. As for the study in general: Largely donor-specific sequence clusters came from a couple of donors.

Study observations and caveats: While clones contracting from day 15 to 85 were balanced between CD4 and CD8, later expanders leaned CD4+. Among CD4+ contracting clones, most were CM and EM, and CD8+ ones EMRA.

With regard to this clonotype: As yet, its antigen is unknown.

The CDR3 extends over 14 amino acids. V was shortened by 11 bases and J by 5 bases, with 21 bases between the two germline ends. Per germline, CDR1 MDHEN and CDR2 SYDVKM. The authors produced TCR alpha and TCR beta cDNA libraries with sample barcodes and UMIs by 5'RACE using constant-segment primers. TCRdb re-analysed the 5' RACE reads in MiXCR, keeping a single row per CDR3 protein. The profile shows a few hundred thousand distinct CDR3 sequences, about 10% of them singletons. The clonotype comes from a man in his late teens or twenties who had mild COVID-19 (a few samples of this study predate the infection). Cell type and time point are not known. The chain links TRBV28 to TRBJ2-5; no reliable D call. Sequenced material: PBMCs or a T cell subset sorted from them (not recorded which). The CDR3 spells CASTSAQLPETQYF. In DNA, the CDR3 is TGTGCCTCGACGTCGGCTCAATTACCGGAGACCCAGTACTTC.